These T cell receptor beta chains were read from a single sample in a study of shared clonotypes between healthy human individuals. The repertoire was sequenced with immunoSEQ multiplex PCR; TCRdb's copy has only in-frame clones and lacks some. The table shows more than 2,000,000 clones, with 85% to 95% occurring only once. Sequenced material: naive CD4+ T cells sorted from blood. These receptor sequences come from a man in his late teens or twenties in good health. Both conserved end residues are part of each CDR3. D genes are given only for firm matches. Expanded clones get a size class; other rows say once, few or many, or leave the size out.

j_call	clone_size	d_call	v_call	cdr3_nt	cdr3_aa
TRBJ2-2	few	-	TRBV27	TGTGCCAGCAGTTTAGGACCGAACACCGGGGAGCTGTTTTTT	CASSLGPNTGELFF
TRBJ2-3	-	-	TRBV2	TGTGCCAGCAGTCCTACAGATACGCAGTATTTT	CASSPTDTQYF
TRBJ1-2	-	-	TRBV6-5	TGTGCCACCCTTCGGCGAGACAACAAGGGAGGCTACACCTTC	CATLRRDNKGGYTF
TRBJ2-2	-	-	TRBV6-5	TGTGCCAGCAGCTTTACCGGGGAGCTGTTTTTT	CASSFTGELFF
TRBJ1-1	-	-	TRBV9	TGTGCCAGCAGCGTCACAGGGACCACTGAAGCTTTCTTT	CASSVTGTTEAFF
TRBJ1-1	-	-	TRBV6-5	TGTGCCAGCAGTCCCCACGTCCCAACCACTGAAGCTTTCTTT	CASSPHVPTTEAFF
TRBJ2-3	-	-	TRBV5-1	TGCGCCAGCAGCTTAAAGGGCAGGGGTTTCACAGATACGCAGTATTTT	CASSLKGRGFTDTQYF
TRBJ2-1	-	TRBD2	TRBV19	TGTGCCAGTAGTACCCCAAAGAGCGGGAGTGCTAATGAGCAGTTCTTC	CASSTPKSGSANEQFF
TRBJ2-5	-	TRBD1	TRBV27	TGTGCCAGCAGTTTATCGATGACAGGGGGCGAGACCCAGTACTTC	CASSLSMTGGETQYF
TRBJ2-1	-	TRBD2	TRBV2	TGTGCCAGCGTAAGGACTAGCGGGAACAATGAGCAGTTCTTC	CASVRTSGNNEQFF
TRBJ2-7	-	TRBD2	TRBV7-2	TGTGCCAGCAGCTTAGTCGCGGGAGCGGTCTACGAGCAGTACTTC	CASSLVAGAVYEQYF
TRBJ2-7	-	TRBD2	TRBV5-6	TGTGCCAGCAGCTCAGGACTAGCGGGAGCCTACGAGCAGTACTTC	CASSSGLAGAYEQYF
TRBJ1-2	once	-	TRBV2	TGTGCCAGCAGCAGGGTCTATGGCTACACCTTC	CASSRVYGYTF
TRBJ1-6	-	-	TRBV5-4	TGTGCCAGCAGCTTCGGGGGTGCCAATTCACCCCTCCACTTT	CASSFGGANSPLHF
TRBJ2-5	-	-	TRBV7-8	TGTGCCAGCAGCCAGGACATCCAAGAGACCCAGTACTTC	CASSQDIQETQYF
TRBJ2-1	-	TRBD2	TRBV7-7	TGTGCTAGCAGCTCGGGCGGGGGTGAGCAGTTCTTC	CASSSGGGEQFF
TRBJ2-7	-	-	TRBV5-6	TGTGCCAGCAGCTTACGGTCCAGGGCCTCCTACGAGCAGTACTTC	CASSLRSRASYEQYF
TRBJ1-6	-	TRBD1	TRBV9	TGTGCCAGCAGCCCTGGGGACAGAATGAATTCACCCCTCCACTTT	CASSPGDRMNSPLHF
TRBJ2-7	-	TRBD2	TRBV5-1	TGCGCCAGCAGCTTGAGCAGCGGGGGCCTTCCCTACGAGCAGTACTTC	CASSLSSGGLPYEQYF
TRBJ2-7	-	-	TRBV7-9	TGTGCCAGCAGCTCCTATGGACAGAGCTACGAGCAGTACTTC	CASSSYGQSYEQYF
TRBJ1-1	-	-	TRBV2	TGTGCCAGCAGTAAGGGCCAGAACACTGAAGCTTTCTTT	CASSKGQNTEAFF
TRBJ1-3	-	-	TRBV7-2	TGTGCCAGCAGCTTCCGGGACACCTCTGGAAACACCATATATTTT	CASSFRDTSGNTIYF
TRBJ2-7	-	-	TRBV7-2	TGTGCCAGCAGCTTAGAATCCGGGACGGGCTACGAGCAGTACTTC	CASSLESGTGYEQYF
TRBJ1-6	-	TRBD1	TRBV5-1	TGCGCCAGCAGCATACAGGGGGCCGAGCGCGGTTCACCCCTCCACTTT	CASSIQGAERGSPLHF
TRBJ2-1	-	-	TRBV4-1	TGCGCCAGCAGCCAAGCCCCGCCAGTCACGGAGCAGTTCTTC	CASSQAPPVTEQFF
TRBJ2-5	once	-	TRBV30	TGTGCCTGGAGTGCTAGTAAGGAGACCCAGTACTTC	CAWSASKETQYF
TRBJ1-5	-	-	TRBV19	TGTGCCAGTAGTATGCTCGGGGATCAGCCCCAGCATTTT	CASSMLGDQPQHF
TRBJ1-1	-	TRBD1	TRBV30	TGTGCCTGGAAGCGGGGGACAGGGGGCGATGAAGCTTTCTTT	CAWKRGTGGDEAFF
TRBJ1-1	-	-	TRBV10-1	TGCGCCAGCAGTTCTGGTGTAGCGTACACTGAAGCTTTCTTT	CASSSGVAYTEAFF
TRBJ1-4	-	-	TRBV6-6	TGTGCCAGCAGTTACTCCTCCGGAACTGAAAAACTGTTTTTT	CASSYSSGTEKLFF
TRBJ2-7	-	TRBD2	TRBV6-1	TGTGCCTGCGGGGGAACCTACGAGCAGTACTTC	CACGGTYEQYF
TRBJ1-2	few	TRBD1	TRBV7-2	TGTGCCAGCAGCCCGACAGGGTCTAACTATGGCTACACCTTC	CASSPTGSNYGYTF
TRBJ1-1	-	TRBD1	TRBV2	TGTGCCAGCAATACTAACAGGGGGCCGGACACTGAAGCTTTCTTT	CASNTNRGPDTEAFF
TRBJ2-1	once	TRBD2	TRBV18	TGTGCCAGCTCTACGCAGGCTAGCGGGACCTACAATGAGCAGTTCTTC	CASSTQASGTYNEQFF
TRBJ1-2	-	TRBD1	TRBV30	TGTGCCTGGAGCGGGGGACAGATAAATGGCTACACCTTC	CAWSGGQINGYTF